The 21 T cell receptor beta chains below all came from one sample that was sequenced in a study of T cells in women clearing cervical HPV infection. The protocol was immunoSEQ multiplex PCR, while the TCRdb copy is restricted to in-frame clones and leaves out a portion. This listing includes about 31,000 clones. Specimen: blood buffy coat. The receptors were gathered from a woman aged 18 to 69 with a cervical HPV16 infection that either progressed to CIN3+ or cleared (not recorded which).

Comment on this clone: The CDR3 end is not reached by the read, which stops 3 residues before it; the germline J gene fills it in. The gene calls are TRBV4-1 and TRBJ2-3; TRBD1 matches 11 bases. Losses at the gene ends were 5 bases for V and 0 bases for J; bases not matched to a gene: 7. Looked up from germline, CDR1 is MGHRA and CDR2 is YSYEKL. The CDR3 spans 17 residues. The part of the CDR3 DNA that was read is TGCGCCAGCAGCATTAGGACAGGGGGCGCGAGCACAGATACG. Translation gives CASSIRTGGASTDT. The whole CDR3 is CASSIRTGGASTDTQYF.

In regard to this clone: The CDR3 end falls 3 residues outside the read, so it is completed with the germline J gene. V is TRBV7-3 and J is TRBJ1-1; 7 bases align to TRBD1. The V gene's germline CDR1 is SGHTA and CDR2 FQGTGA. This CDR3 region has 14 residues. Unmatched junction bases numbered 7, after V lost 8 bases and J lost 1 base. The sequenced CDR3 bases are TGTGCCAGCCGAACGGACAGGCAGAACACTGAA. It yields the protein CASRTDRQNTE. The entire CDR3 protein reads CASRTDRQNTEAFF.

Note on this clone: The CDR3 end lies 3 residues beyond the end of the read and is filled in from the germline J gene. V and J are TRBV5-1 and TRBJ2-2; TRBD1 agrees at 12 bases. The V gene's germline CDR1 is SGHRS and CDR2 YFSETQ. CDR3 length: 16 residues. This CDR3 reads CASRLGQGAGANVLFF. The part of the CDR3 DNA that was read is TGCGCCAGCCGACTGGGACAGGGGGCTGGGGCCAACGTG.

This clone counts as medium-sized by frequency. The read is 3 residues too short to cover the CDR3 end, so that end is filled in from the germline J gene. The chain joins TRBV18 to TRBJ1-6; 7 bases map to TRBD1. Germline V CDR1 and CDR2: KGHSH, LQKENI. The CDR3 contains 15 residues. Trimming cost V 5 bases and J 7 bases; bases outside gene matches: 8. CDR3 DNA (partial): TGTGCCAGCTCAACTGGGACAGTTAGCAATTCACCC. This codes for CASSTGTVSNSP. The whole CDR3 reads CASSTGTVSNSPLHF.

On this clone: The missing CDR3 end, 3 residues past where the read stops, is filled in from the germline J gene. The V gene is TRBV5-1, the J gene TRBJ1-5, with 9 nucleotides matching TRBD1. Per the germline V gene, CDR1 is SGHRS and CDR2 is YFSETQ. With 5 bases clipped from V and 4 bases from J, the junction kept 7 bases outside the gene matches. The CDR3 runs 15 residues. Incomplete CDR3 DNA: TGCGCCAGCAGTTTGACAGGGGGACTTAATCAGCCC. Amino acid sequence: CASSLTGGLNQP. The CDR3 in full is CASSLTGGLNQPQHF. The variable domain in full, with the rest retrieved from reference TRBV5-1 and TRBJ1-5, is KAGVTQTPRYLIKTRGQQVTLSCSPISGHRSVSWYQQTPGQGLQFLFEYFSETQRNKGNFPGRFSGRQFSNSRSEMNVSTLELGDSALYLCASSLTGGLNQPQHFGDGTRLSIL.

About this clone itself: The sequence runs out 3 residues before the end of the CDR3; the remainder is reconstructed from the germline J gene. The chain links TRBV6-1 to TRBJ2-3, with a tentative D call TRBD1 (5 bases). CDR1 is MNHNS and CDR2 is SASEGT in the germline V gene. The CDR3 runs 12 residues. Trimming cost V 4 bases and J 8 bases, with 10 bases left between them. CDR3 region: CASSARQGTQYF. Incomplete CDR3 DNA: TGTGCCAGCAGTGCTCGGCAGGGTACG.

A note on this clone: The CDR3 end falls 3 residues outside the read, so it is completed with the germline J gene. V and J are TRBV7-9 and TRBJ1-6; possibly TRBD1 for D (6 bases). The CDR3 spans 14 residues. Trimming left V 5 bases short and J 7 bases short, with 12 bases between. CDR1 SEHNR and CDR2 FQNEAQ come from the germline V gene (reference sequence). The DNA read from the CDR3 is TGTGCCAGCAGCCTCCGGGACAACAATTCACCC. This codes for CASSLRDNNSP. The whole CDR3 sequence reads CASSLRDNNSPLHF.

Regarding this clone: The read ends 3 residues shy of where the CDR3 ends; the end is completed using the germline J gene. The V call is TRBV20-1, the J call TRBJ2-2; tentatively, D is TRBD1 (6 bases). In germline, CDR1 is DFQATT, CDR2 SNEGSKA (reference sequence). This CDR3 is 14 amino acids long. Here the CDR3 reads CSARTGGTNEKLFF. Incomplete CDR3 DNA: TGCAGTGCTAGGACAGGTGGAACTAATGAAAAG.

With regard to this clone: Read sequence stops 3 residues before the CDR3 end, and the germline J gene provides the missing end. The chain carries TRBV10-3 and TRBJ2-3, with TRBD2 matching 15 bases. There are 16 residues in the CDR3. Germline-derived CDR1 and CDR2 are ENHRY and SYGVKD. This chain's CDR3 is CAISGGTSGGQETQYF. The CDR3 DNA, read in part, is TGTGCCATCAGTGGGGGGACTAGCGGGGGGCAAGAGACG.

As regards this clone: The read terminates 3 residues ahead of where the CDR3 ends, so the germline J gene completes it. The gene calls are TRBV7-8 and TRBJ2-3, with 7 nucleotides matching TRBD2. Germline assignment: CDR1 SGHVS and CDR2 FQNEAQ. The CDR3 extends over 15 amino acids. The CDR3 region is CASSEGTINQEAQYF. The part of the CDR3 DNA that was read is TGTGCCAGCAGCGAAGGGACTATTAATCAAGAGGCG.

Worth noting for this clone: The read halts 3 residues ahead of the CDR3 end, with the missing end drawn from the germline J gene. The genes are TRBV5-1 and TRBJ2-2; 11 bases are shared with TRBD1. The germline V gene encodes CDR1 SGHRS and CDR2 YFSETQ. The CDR3 has 14 residues. Partial CDR3 DNA: TGCGCCAGCAGCTTCGGGACAGGGGGTGAAAAG. Its protein is CASSFGTGGEK. The full CDR3 reads CASSFGTGGEKLFF.

Notes on this clone: With the read ending 3 residues before the CDR3 end, the germline J gene is used to fill in that end. This sequence joins TRBV5-1 and TRBJ2-5; 9 bases fit TRBD2. J gave up 1 base and V 8 bases, and 6 bases lay outside the gene matches. CDR1 and CDR2 (germline): SGHRS, YFSETQ. The CDR3 totals 14 residues. The CDR3 DNA, read in part, is TGCGCCAGTCTAAGCGGGGGGATCCAAGAGACC. This translates into CASLSGGIQET. The full CDR3 protein is CASLSGGIQETQYF.

Concerning this clone: The CDR3 end falls 3 residues outside the read, so it is completed with the germline J gene. V and J are TRBV7-6 and TRBJ1-4, with a weak D call TRBD1 (6 bases). From germline, CDR1 is SGHVS and CDR2 FNYEAQ. Trimming took off 5 bases at V and 1 base at J, with 8 bases between the two ends. This CDR3 comprises 14 residues. The CDR3 bases that were read are TGTGCCAGCAGCGGACAGTTAACTAATGAAAAA. Amino acids: CASSGQLTNEK. The full CDR3 is CASSGQLTNEKLFF.

In regard to this clone: The CDR3 extends 3 residues past the end of the read, so its final part is completed from the germline J gene. The J gene is TRBJ2-2, the V gene TRBV6-1; 14 nucleotides match TRBD2. The CDR3 is made up of 15 amino acids. V gave up 4 bases and J gave up 6 bases; unmatched junction bases: 1. The V gene's germline CDR1 is MNHNS and CDR2 SASEGT. CDR3 protein: CASSGLAGGPGELFF. The part of the CDR3 DNA that was read is TGTGCCAGCAGTGGACTAGCGGGGGGGCCCGGGGAG.

Concerning this clone: The sequenced fragment ends 3 residues before the CDR3 boundary, so the rest is inferred from the germline J gene. The J gene is TRBJ1-1, the V gene TRBV7-2; possibly TRBD1 for D (6 bases). The germline V gene has CDR1 SGHTA and CDR2 FQGNSA. CDR3 length equals 15 residues. CDR3: CASSPPRGSGGQAFF. The sequenced part of the CDR3 DNA is TGTGCCAGCAGTCCACCTAGGGGTAGCGGGGGGCAA.

Notes on this clone: The CDR3 goes on 3 residues after the read ends, and that part is filled in from the germline J gene. The chain uses TRBV5-8 and TRBJ2-3, with TRBD2 as a possible D gene (6 bases). The CDR3 has 15 amino acids. In germline, CDR1 is SGHTS, CDR2 YDEGEE. The sequenced part of the CDR3 DNA is TGTGCCAGCAGTTATGGACTATCGGGGCTGGAGACG. Translating it yields CASSYGLSGLET. In full, the CDR3 is CASSYGLSGLETQYF.

Points on this clone: The read is 3 residues too short to cover the CDR3 end, so that end is filled in from the germline J gene. The chain has TRBV4-2 and TRBJ2-1, with 10 bases fitting TRBD2. With 1 base clipped from V and 8 bases from J, the junction kept 5 bases outside the gene matches. Germline loops: CDR1 LGHNA, CDR2 YNFKEQ. This CDR3 comprises 15 residues. CDR3: CASSQGTSGTDEQFF. The part of the CDR3 DNA that was read is TGTGCCAGCAGCCAAGGGACTAGCGGCACCGATGAG.

Concerning this clone: Read coverage stops 3 residues before the CDR3 terminus; the germline J gene supplies the remainder. The J gene is TRBJ1-5, the V gene TRBV4-2; 9 nucleotides line up with TRBD1. V trimming: 0 bases; J trimming: 6 bases; junction bases outside the gene matches: 6. Per the germline V gene, CDR1 is LGHNA and CDR2 is YNFKEQ. This CDR3 spans 16 amino acids. CDR3 in amino acids: CASSQDGGQGSQPQHF. The DNA read from the CDR3 is TGTGCCAGCAGCCAAGATGGGGGACAGGGTAGTCAGCCC.

Regarding this clone: The observed sequence ends 3 residues before the CDR3 terminus, with the missing tail filled in from the germline J gene. The chain joins TRBV30 to TRBJ2-4; the match to TRBD1 covers 9 bases. The CDR3 has 13 residues. Germline V gene sequence: CDR1 GTSNPN, CDR2 SVGIG (reference sequence). The CDR3 is CAWSKGQGYGQYF. The CDR3 bases that were read are TGTGCCTGGAGTAAGGGACAGGGATATGGT.

As concerns this clone: The read falls 3 residues short of the CDR3 end, and the missing part is taken from the germline J gene. The chain couples TRBV14 to TRBJ2-5; maybe TRBD2 (8 bases). In germline, CDR1 is SGHDN, CDR2 FVKESK. The CDR3 sequence is 16 residues long. The sequenced CDR3 bases are TGTGCCAGCAGCAACCTCCGGGGACTAGGGACAGATACC. The encoded protein is CASSNLRGLGTDT. The entire CDR3 is CASSNLRGLGTDTQYF.

Of note for this clone: Sequencing ends 3 residues short of the CDR3 end; the germline J gene provides the rest. The chain carries TRBV2 and TRBJ1-5, with D possibly being TRBD1 (5 bases). With 7 bases removed from V and 6 bases from J, the gap between germline ends came to 13 bases. The CDR3 contains 13 residues. Germline assignment: CDR1 SNHLY and CDR2 FYNNEI. The CDR3 sequence is CASNSGGGQPQHF. CDR3 DNA (partial): TGTGCCAGCAATTCCGGCGGGGGTCAGCCC.